Presented here are 10 T cell receptor beta chains from one specimen sequenced in a study of T cell changes during pregnancy in multiple sclerosis. Clones were sequenced by immunoSEQ multiplex PCR, and TCRdb holds only the in-frame ones, with some missing. The sample records 120,000 or so clones, roughly 92% being singletons. This material consisted of peripheral blood, taken before pregnancy. The source is a female donor with multiple sclerosis, enrolled in a pregnancy study.

V is TRBV2 and J is TRBJ2-7, with 10 bases fitting TRBD1. V was clipped by 6 bases and J by 7 bases; unmatched bases: 12. The CDR3 is 15 residues long. The germline V gene has CDR1 SNHLY and CDR2 FYNNEI. The CDR3 nucleotides read TGTGCCAGCAGGGTCACCGGGACAGGGGATAGGGAGCAGTACTTC. Amino acids: CASRVTGTGDREQYF.

The J gene is TRBJ2-1, the V gene TRBV7-2; 13 bases are a match to TRBD2. Germline V lookup: CDR1 SGHTA, CDR2 FQGNSA. Unmatched junction bases numbered 1, after V lost 6 bases and J lost 2 bases. The CDR3 length is 15 residues. In DNA, the CDR3 is TGTGCCAGCAGAACTAGCGGGAGGGCCTACAATGAGCAGTTCTTC. Translated, it gives CASRTSGRAYNEQFF. The full variable domain, rest sourced from reference TRBV7-2 and TRBJ2-1, is GAGVSQSPSNKVTEKGKDVELRCDPISGHTALYWYRQSLGQGLEFLIYFQGNSAPDKSGLPSDRFSAERTGGSVSTLTIQRTQQEDSAVYLCASRTSGRAYNEQFFGPGTRLTVL.

The V and J genes are TRBV6-5 and TRBJ1-2; a possible D gene is TRBD1 (6 bases). This CDR3 is 14 amino acids long. Trimming took off 5 bases at V and 4 bases at J, with 14 bases between the two ends. Germline V gene sequence: CDR1 MNHEY, CDR2 SVGAGI. The CDR3 nucleotides are TGTGCCAGCAGTGATTCGGGCAGGGGCTATGGCTACACCTTC. Its translation is CASSDSGRGYGYTF.

The V and J genes are TRBV7-2 and TRBJ2-1; the match to TRBD1 covers 7 bases. The J segment lost 7 bases and the V segment lost 5 bases, leaving 8 bases of the junction unmatched. The CDR3 consists of 14 residues. Germline CDR1 reads SGHTA; CDR2 reads FQGNSA. The CDR3 here is CASSGRTGLNEQFF. The CDR3 coding sequence is TGTGCCAGCAGCGGACGGACAGGATTAAATGAGCAGTTCTTC.

The chain has TRBV27 and TRBJ1-5; perhaps TRBD1 as D (5 bases). This CDR3 contains 13 residues. Per the germline V gene, CDR1 is MNHEY and CDR2 is SMNVEV (reference sequence). V was trimmed by 3 bases and J by 7 bases, leaving 10 bases between them. The CDR3 loop reads CASSLGREQPQHF. CDR3 sequence (DNA): TGTGCCAGCAGTTTGGGGCGGGAGCAGCCCCAGCATTTT.

The genes are TRBV5-1 and TRBJ1-6, with a tentative D call TRBD1 (6 bases). The CDR3 extends over 15 amino acids. Trimming took off 0 bases at V and 7 bases at J, with 11 bases between the two ends. In germline, CDR1 is SGHRS, CDR2 YFSETQ. Written as DNA, the CDR3 is TGCGCCAGCAGCTTGGAGAACAGGGAGAATTCACCCCTCCACTTT. Translation: CASSLENRENSPLHF.

The J gene is TRBJ2-6, the V gene TRBV27, with D perhaps matching TRBD2 (6 bases). V gave up 4 bases and J gave up 0 bases, with 19 bases separating them. The CDR3 covers 19 residues. Per the germline V gene, CDR1 is MNHEY and CDR2 is SMNVEV (reference sequence). The CDR3 spells CASSSFPGTGSSGANVLTF. CDR3 DNA: TGTGCCAGCAGTTCCTTCCCCGGGACCGGGAGCTCTGGGGCCAACGTCCTGACTTTC.

The V gene is TRBV4-2, the J gene TRBJ1-2; 9 bases map to TRBD1. The CDR3 sequence is 13 residues long. CDR1 LGHNA and CDR2 YNFKEQ come from the germline V gene. The junction had 6 bases not matched to a gene; V was cut back by 2 bases and J by 11 bases. The CDR3 DNA reads as TGTGCCAGCAGCCAAAGGACAGGGGAGCGGTACACCTTC. This encodes CASSQRTGERYTF.

The V and J genes are TRBV4-2 and TRBJ2-7; no clear D gene. The length of the CDR3 is 13 residues. The V end lost 0 bases, the J end lost 3 bases, and 6 bases lay between the germline ends. Germline assignment: CDR1 LGHNA and CDR2 YNFKEQ. For the CDR3, the DNA is TGTGCCAGCAGCCAAGATGCCAGCTACGAGCAGTACTTC. It yields the protein CASSQDASYEQYF.

J is TRBJ1-1 and V is TRBV14, with 7 bases identical to TRBD1. Per the germline V gene, CDR1 is SGHDN and CDR2 is FVKESK. Trimming removed 0 bases from V and 3 bases from J; junction bases left unmatched: 1. The CDR3 runs to 14 residues. The DNA of the CDR3 is TGTGCCAGCAGCCAAGACACAGGGGACACTGAAGCTTTCTTT. Encoded protein: CASSQDTGDTEAFF.